The TCR beta chain described here comes from a study of CD4+ T cells in melanoma. Study-level results: Diverse differentiation states were reported for melanoma neoantigen-specific CD4+ T cells.

A remark on this clone: Its target is not known.

Germline lookup yields CDR1 KGHSH and CDR2 LQKENI. Trimming took off 6 bases at V and 2 bases at J, with 10 bases between the two ends. This CDR3 contains 13 residues. Profiling relied on immunoSEQ multiplex PCR, and the TCRdb table lists in-frame clones only, not all of them. The data contain around 110,000 clones, around 92% of them singletons. This clonotype originated in a human donor with melanoma. The chain has TRBV18 and TRBJ2-5, with a tentative D call TRBD2 (6 bases). The sequenced sample was peripheral blood. The CDR3 DNA is TGTGCCAGCTCCCGGGGAGGTCAAGAGACCCAGTACTTC. Translated: CASSRGGQETQYF. Filled out from reference TRBV18 and TRBJ2-5, the complete variable domain reads NAGVMQNPRHLVRRRGQEARLRCSPMKGHSHVYWYRQLPEEGLKFMVYLQKENIIDESGMPKERFSAEFPKEGPSILRIQQVVRGDSAAYFCASSRGGQETQYFGPGTRLLVL.